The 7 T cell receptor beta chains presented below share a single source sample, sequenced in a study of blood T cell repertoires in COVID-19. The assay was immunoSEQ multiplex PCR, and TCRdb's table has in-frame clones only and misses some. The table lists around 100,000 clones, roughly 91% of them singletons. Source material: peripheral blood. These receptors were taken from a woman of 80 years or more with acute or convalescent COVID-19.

CDR3 protein: CASSTINYGYTF. CDR3 sequence (DNA): TGTGCCAGCAGCACTATTAACTATGGCTACACCTTC. The J gene is TRBJ1-2, the V gene TRBV11-2; D uncertain. The CDR3 sequence is 12 residues long. Germline V CDR1 and CDR2: SGHAT, FQNNGV. V was pared by 5 bases and J by 1 base, with 5 bases between.

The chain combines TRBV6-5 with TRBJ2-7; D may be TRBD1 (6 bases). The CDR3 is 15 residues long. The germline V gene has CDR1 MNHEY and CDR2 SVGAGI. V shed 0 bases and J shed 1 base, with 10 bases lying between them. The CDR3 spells CASSYSFQGSYEQYF. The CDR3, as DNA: TGTGCCAGCAGTTACTCGTTCCAGGGGTCCTACGAGCAGTACTTC.

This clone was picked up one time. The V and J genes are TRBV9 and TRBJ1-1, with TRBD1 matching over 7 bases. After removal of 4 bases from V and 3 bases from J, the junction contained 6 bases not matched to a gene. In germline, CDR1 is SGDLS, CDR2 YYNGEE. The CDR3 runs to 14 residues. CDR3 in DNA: TGTGCCAGCAGCACCCGACAGGGCGACACTGAAGCTTTCTTT. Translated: CASSTRQGDTEAFF.

Here the CDR3 reads CASSFESSYNSPLHF. The CDR3 coding sequence is TGCGCCAGCAGCTTTGAGAGCTCCTATAATTCACCCCTCCACTTT. The rearrangement joins TRBV5-1 to TRBJ1-6; no definite D call. This CDR3 region has 15 residues. CDR1 SGHRS and CDR2 YFSETQ come from the germline V gene. V shed 2 bases and J shed 0 bases, with 6 bases lying between them.

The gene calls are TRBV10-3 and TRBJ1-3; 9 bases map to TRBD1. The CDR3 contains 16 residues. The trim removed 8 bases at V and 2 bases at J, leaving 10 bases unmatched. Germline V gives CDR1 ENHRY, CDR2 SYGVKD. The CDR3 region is CAIPFEDRGPGNTIYF. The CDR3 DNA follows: TGTGCCATCCCCTTTGAGGACAGGGGACCTGGAAACACCATATATTTT.

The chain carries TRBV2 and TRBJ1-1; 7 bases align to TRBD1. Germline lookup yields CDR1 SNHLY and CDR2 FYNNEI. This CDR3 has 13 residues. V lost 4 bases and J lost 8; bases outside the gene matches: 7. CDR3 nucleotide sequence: TGTGCCAGCAGTGGTTGGACAGGCGGCGAAGCTTTCTTT. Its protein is CASSGWTGGEAFF.

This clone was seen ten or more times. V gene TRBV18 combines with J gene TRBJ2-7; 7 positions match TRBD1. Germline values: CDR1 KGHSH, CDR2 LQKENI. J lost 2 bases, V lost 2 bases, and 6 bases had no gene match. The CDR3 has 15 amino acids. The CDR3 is CASSPSRDSPYEQYF. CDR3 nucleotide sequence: TGTGCCAGCTCACCATCCCGGGACAGCCCCTACGAGCAGTACTTC.